A selection of T cell receptor beta chains follows, all from one sample in a study of shared clonotypes between healthy human individuals. Clones were sequenced by immunoSEQ multiplex PCR, and TCRdb holds only the in-frame ones, with some missing. In the table there are millions of clones, over 85% of which are singletons. Sequencing was carried out using naive CD8+ T cells sorted from blood. Source of these receptors: a man aged 18-30 years in good health. Each CDR3 is given with its conserved first and last residue. The D gene is left open where the match is weak. Expanded clones get a size class; other rows say once, few or many, or leave the size out.

J | size | V | length | D | CDR3 | DNA
TRBJ1-1 | . | TRBV11-2 | 15 | TRBD1 | CASSPLTGGHTEAFF | TGTGCCAGCAGCCCATTGACAGGGGGCCACACTGAAGCTTTCTTT
TRBJ2-3 | . | TRBV2 | 16 | TRBD2 | CASNGLAGDLTDTQYF | TGTGCCAGCAACGGACTAGCGGGGGACCTCACAGATACGCAGTATTTT
TRBJ1-1 | . | TRBV4-1 | 11 | . | CASSLNTEAFF | TGCGCCAGCAGTCTGAACACTGAAGCTTTCTTT
TRBJ1-4 | . | TRBV7-8 | 14 | TRBD1 | CASNPDRVHEKLFF | TGTGCCAGCAACCCCGACAGGGTTCATGAAAAACTGTTTTTT
TRBJ2-7 | . | TRBV19 | 13 | . | CATRQSGSYEQYF | TGTGCCACCAGGCAGTCGGGCTCCTACGAGCAGTACTTC
TRBJ1-5 | few | TRBV6-5 | 15 | . | CASSQGGEGNQPQHF | TGTGCCAGCAGTCAAGGGGGGGAAGGCAATCAGCCCCAGCATTTT
TRBJ2-1 | . | TRBV7-3 | 16 | TRBD2 | CASSRTSRALYNEQFF | TGTGCCAGCAGCCGGACTAGCCGAGCTCTGTACAATGAGCAGTTCTTC
TRBJ2-5 | few | TRBV10-3 | 17 | TRBD2 | CAISDALAGEDGETQYF | TGTGCCATCAGTGATGCGCTAGCGGGAGAGGACGGAGAGACCCAGTACTTC
TRBJ2-7 | . | TRBV27 | 14 | . | CASSFTGSSYEQYF | TGTGCCAGCAGTTTCACAGGGAGTTCCTACGAGCAGTACTTC
TRBJ2-3 | . | TRBV13 | 15 | . | CASSLGGSGTDTQYF | TGTGCCAGCAGCTTAGGGGGTAGCGGCACAGATACGCAGTATTTT
TRBJ2-1 | . | TRBV4-3 | 18 | TRBD2 | CASSQDVSGTRWANEQFF | TGCGCCAGCAGCCAAGATGTGAGCGGGACTAGGTGGGCCAATGAGCAGTTCTTC
TRBJ2-1 | . | TRBV4-1 | 17 | TRBD2 | CASSQDTETSGGNEQFF | TGCGCCAGCAGCCAAGATACGGAGACTAGCGGGGGAAATGAGCAGTTCTTC
TRBJ2-5 | . | TRBV7-9 | 18 | . | CASSLGPGRNQVEETQYF | TGTGCCAGCAGCTTAGGTCCAGGGAGAAACCAGGTAGAAGAGACCCAGTACTTC
TRBJ2-1 | . | TRBV29-1 | 15 | TRBD2 | CSVGGLAAGQNEQFF | TGCAGCGTTGGAGGACTAGCGGCTGGGCAAAATGAGCAGTTCTTC
TRBJ2-7 | . | TRBV7-9 | 12 | TRBD1 | CASRGDSPEQYF | TGTGCCAGCAGGGGGGACAGTCCCGAGCAGTACTTC
TRBJ2-2 | . | TRBV7-9 | 17 | . | CASSLVTPGRNTGELFF | TGTGCCAGCAGCTTAGTCACTCCGGGAAGGAACACCGGGGAGCTGTTTTTT
TRBJ2-1 | . | TRBV30 | 15 | . | CAWSVPLASLREQFF | TGTGCCTGGAGTGTACCTTTGGCCTCGTTGCGTGAGCAGTTCTTC
TRBJ2-2 | . | TRBV27 | 12 | . | CASSPLGGELFF | TGTGCCAGCAGTCCCCTGGGCGGGGAGCTGTTTTTT
TRBJ2-2 | . | TRBV5-6 | 13 | . | CASSPTPSGELFF | TGTGCCAGCAGCCCCACTCCGTCCGGGGAGCTGTTTTTT
TRBJ1-6 | . | TRBV27 | 16 | . | CASSLYGQVYNSPLHF | TGTGCCAGCAGTTTATATGGCCAGGTCTATAATTCACCCCTCCACTTT
TRBJ2-7 | . | TRBV7-8 | 16 | . | CASSLKGAGPWDEQYF | TGTGCCAGCAGCTTAAAAGGGGCAGGCCCGTGGGACGAGCAGTACTTC
TRBJ1-2 | . | TRBV28 | 14 | TRBD1 | CASSLPLPGGGYTF | TGTGCCAGCAGTTTACCTCTCCCAGGGGGGGGCTACACCTTC
TRBJ1-6 | . | TRBV6-1 | 13 | TRBD1 | CATDRGRGSPLHF | TGTGCCACTGACAGGGGGCGCGGTTCACCCCTCCACTTT
TRBJ2-7 | once | TRBV6-1 | 14 | . | CASSDSGTLYEQYF | TGTGCCAGCAGTGACTCCGGGACTCTCTACGAGCAGTACTTC
TRBJ1-1 | . | TRBV5-1 | 14 | . | CASSLGGLNTEAFF | TGCGCCAGCAGCTTGGGGGGGCTGAACACTGAAGCTTTCTTT
TRBJ2-7 | . | TRBV2 | 15 | . | CASSDTLFNSYEQYF | TGTGCCAGCAGTGATACCCTCTTTAATTCCTACGAGCAGTACTTC
TRBJ2-3 | . | TRBV7-2 | 16 | . | CASSLLIRTDTDTQYF | TGTGCCAGCAGCTTATTGATCCGGACAGACACAGATACGCAGTATTTT
TRBJ1-1 | . | TRBV29-1 | 16 | TRBD1 | CSSVVAEQGAGTEAFF | TGCAGCAGCGTTGTCGCTGAACAGGGGGCGGGGACTGAAGCTTTCTTT
TRBJ2-7 | . | TRBV5-8 | 15 | TRBD2 | CASSFAGTSGYEQYF | TGTGCCAGCAGCTTCGCCGGGACTAGCGGATACGAGCAGTACTTC
TRBJ1-5 | . | TRBV6-1 | 14 | . | CASTGVGVGQPQHF | TGTGCCAGCACTGGAGTGGGGGTCGGGCAGCCCCAGCATTTT
TRBJ1-4 | . | TRBV25-1 | 14 | TRBD1 | CASSQQGGNEKLFF | TGTGCCAGCAGTCAACAGGGGGGTAATGAAAAACTGTTTTTT
TRBJ2-7 | . | TRBV7-6 | 15 | . | CASSHLAEGGKEQYF | TGTGCCAGCAGCCACTTAGCGGAGGGGGGGAAAGAGCAGTACTTC
TRBJ1-2 | . | TRBV6-5 | 14 | . | CASSYRQTFYGYTF | TGTGCCAGCAGTTACCGACAGACCTTCTATGGCTACACCTTC
TRBJ2-7 | . | TRBV4-1 | 17 | . | CASSRGPRGLGSYEQYF | TGCGCCAGCAGCCGAGGGCCCCGGGGGCTCGGATCCTACGAGCAGTACTTC
TRBJ2-3 | once | TRBV7-9 | 14 | . | CASSPLVGTDTQYF | TGTGCCAGCAGCCCACTAGTCGGTACAGATACGCAGTATTTT
TRBJ1-2 | . | TRBV6-1 | 13 | . | CASSDTNEAGYTF | TGTGCCAGCAGTGATACAAACGAGGCTGGCTACACCTTC
TRBJ1-3 | . | TRBV5-6 | 14 | . | CASIQGPSGNTIYF | TGTGCCAGCATACAGGGTCCCTCTGGAAACACCATATATTTT
TRBJ1-2 | . | TRBV5-1 | 18 | . | CASSQDGTTYLGDYGYTF | TGCGCCAGCAGCCAGGACGGGACAACTTACCTCGGGGACTATGGCTACACCTTC
TRBJ2-3 | . | TRBV9 | 17 | . | CASSAPLRGILTDTQYF | TGTGCCAGCAGCGCCCCCCTCAGAGGGATTCTAACAGATACGCAGTATTTT
TRBJ2-1 | once | TRBV5-4 | 16 | . | CASSLEGIGIYNEQFF | TGTGCCAGCAGCTTGGAAGGGATCGGAATATACAATGAGCAGTTCTTC
TRBJ2-5 | . | TRBV14 | 16 | . | CASSQDSDREVETQYF | TGTGCCAGCAGCCAAGATAGTGACAGGGAGGTCGAGACCCAGTACTTC
TRBJ2-7 | . | TRBV27 | 13 | . | CASSLRTHYEQYF | TGTGCCAGCAGTTTAAGGACCCACTACGAGCAGTACTTC
TRBJ2-7 | few | TRBV6-5 | 13 | . | CASSSSFYSEQYF | TGTGCCAGCAGTTCCTCGTTCTACAGCGAGCAGTACTTC